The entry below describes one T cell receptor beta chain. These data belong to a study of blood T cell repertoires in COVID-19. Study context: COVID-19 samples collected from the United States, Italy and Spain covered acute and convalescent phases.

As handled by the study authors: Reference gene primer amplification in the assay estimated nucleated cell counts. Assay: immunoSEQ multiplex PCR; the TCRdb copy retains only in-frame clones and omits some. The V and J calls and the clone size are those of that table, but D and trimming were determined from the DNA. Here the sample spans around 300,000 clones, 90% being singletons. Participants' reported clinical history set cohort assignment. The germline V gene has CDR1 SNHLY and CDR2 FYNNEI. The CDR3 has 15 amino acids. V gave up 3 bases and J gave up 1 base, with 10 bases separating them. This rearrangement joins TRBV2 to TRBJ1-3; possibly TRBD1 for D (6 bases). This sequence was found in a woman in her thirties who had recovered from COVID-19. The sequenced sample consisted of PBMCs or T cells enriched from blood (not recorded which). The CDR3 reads CASSERGNSGNTIYF. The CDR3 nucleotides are TGTGCCAGCAGTGAGAGGGGGAATTCTGGAAACACCATATATTTT.